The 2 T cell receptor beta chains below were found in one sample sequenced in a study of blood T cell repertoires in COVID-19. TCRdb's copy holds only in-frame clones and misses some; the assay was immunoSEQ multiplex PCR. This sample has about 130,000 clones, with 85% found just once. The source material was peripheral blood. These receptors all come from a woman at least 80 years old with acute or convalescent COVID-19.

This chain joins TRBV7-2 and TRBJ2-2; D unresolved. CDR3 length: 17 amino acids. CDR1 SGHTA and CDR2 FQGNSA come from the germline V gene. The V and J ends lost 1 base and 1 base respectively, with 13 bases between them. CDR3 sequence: CASSLGFDSGNTGELFF. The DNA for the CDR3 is TGTGCCAGCAGCTTAGGATTCGATTCGGGGAACACCGGGGAGCTGTTTTTT.

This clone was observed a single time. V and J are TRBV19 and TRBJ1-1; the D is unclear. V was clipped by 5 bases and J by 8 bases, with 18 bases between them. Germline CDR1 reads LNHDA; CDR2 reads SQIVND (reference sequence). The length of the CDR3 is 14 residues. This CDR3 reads CASSRDTAAAEAFF. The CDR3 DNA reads TGTGCCAGTAGTCGGGATACAGCAGCTGCAGAAGCTTTCTTT.